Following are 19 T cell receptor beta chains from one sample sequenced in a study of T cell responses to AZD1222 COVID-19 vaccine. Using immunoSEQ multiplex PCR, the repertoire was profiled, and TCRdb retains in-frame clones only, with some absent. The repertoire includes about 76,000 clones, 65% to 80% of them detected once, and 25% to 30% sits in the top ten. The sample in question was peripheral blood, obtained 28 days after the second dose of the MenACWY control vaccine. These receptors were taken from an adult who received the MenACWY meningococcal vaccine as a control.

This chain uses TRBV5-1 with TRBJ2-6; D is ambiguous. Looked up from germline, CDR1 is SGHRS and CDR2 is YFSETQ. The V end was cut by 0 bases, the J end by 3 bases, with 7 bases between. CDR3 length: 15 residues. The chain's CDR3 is CASSLEGIGANVLTF. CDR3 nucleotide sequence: TGCGCCAGCAGCTTGGAAGGGATTGGGGCCAACGTCCTGACTTTC.

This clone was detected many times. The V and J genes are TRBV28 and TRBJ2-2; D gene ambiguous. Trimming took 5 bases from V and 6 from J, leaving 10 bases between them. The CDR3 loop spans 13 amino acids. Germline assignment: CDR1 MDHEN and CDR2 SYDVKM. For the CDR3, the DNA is TGTGCCAGCAGTCGGAGCCGTTCCGGGGAGCTGTTTTTT. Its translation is CASSRSRSGELFF.

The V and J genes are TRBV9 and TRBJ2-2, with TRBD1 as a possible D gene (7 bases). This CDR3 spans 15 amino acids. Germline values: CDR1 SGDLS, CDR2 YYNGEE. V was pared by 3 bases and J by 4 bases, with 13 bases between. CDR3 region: CASSAWRDSTGELFF. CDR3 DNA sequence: TGTGCCAGCAGCGCCTGGAGGGACAGCACCGGGGAGCTGTTTTTT.

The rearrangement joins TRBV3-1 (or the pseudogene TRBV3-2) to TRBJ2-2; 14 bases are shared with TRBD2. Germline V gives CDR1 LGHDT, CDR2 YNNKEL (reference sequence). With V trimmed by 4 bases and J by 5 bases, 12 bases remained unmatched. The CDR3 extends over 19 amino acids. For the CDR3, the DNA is TGTGCCAGCAGCCGATTGACTAGCGGGAGGGCCACGCCGACCGGGGAGCTGTTTTTT. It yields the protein CASSRLTSGRATPTGELFF.

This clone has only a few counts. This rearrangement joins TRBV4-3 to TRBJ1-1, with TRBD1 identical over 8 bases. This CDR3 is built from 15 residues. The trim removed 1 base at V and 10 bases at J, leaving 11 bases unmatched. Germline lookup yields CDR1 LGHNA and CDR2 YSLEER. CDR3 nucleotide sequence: TGCGCCAGCAGCCAAGTAGCAGGGGGCGTTCGACCAGCTTTCTTT. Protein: CASSQVAGGVRPAFF.

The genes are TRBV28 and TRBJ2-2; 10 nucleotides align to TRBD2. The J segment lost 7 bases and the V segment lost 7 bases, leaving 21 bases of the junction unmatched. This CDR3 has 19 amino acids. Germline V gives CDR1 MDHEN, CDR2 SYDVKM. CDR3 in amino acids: CASTPGKAGGPLGGGELFF. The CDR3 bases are TGTGCCAGCACCCCCGGGAAAGCGGGAGGGCCTTTGGGCGGCGGGGAGCTGTTTTTT.

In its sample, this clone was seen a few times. The chain's CDR3 is CASSFLYNTGELFF. The CDR3 nucleotides are TGTGCCAGCAGCTTTCTCTATAACACCGGGGAGCTGTTTTTT. The chain combines TRBV5-5 with TRBJ2-2; D unclear. CDR3 length: 14 residues. CDR1 and CDR2 from the germline V gene are SGHKS and YYEKEE (reference sequence). V was pared by 2 bases and J by 2 bases, with 7 bases between.

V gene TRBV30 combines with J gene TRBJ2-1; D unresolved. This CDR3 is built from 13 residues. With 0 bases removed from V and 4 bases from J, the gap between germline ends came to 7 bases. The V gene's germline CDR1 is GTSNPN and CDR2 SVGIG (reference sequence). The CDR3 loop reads CAWSVQGYNEQFF. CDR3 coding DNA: TGTGCCTGGAGTGTACAAGGTTACAATGAGCAGTTCTTC. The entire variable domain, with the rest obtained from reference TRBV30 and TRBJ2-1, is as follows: SQTIHQWPATLVQPVGSPLSLECTVEGTSNPNLYWYRQAAGRGLQLLFYSVGIGQISSEVPQNLSASRPQDRQFILSSKKLLLSDSGFYLCAWSVQGYNEQFFGPGTRLTVL.

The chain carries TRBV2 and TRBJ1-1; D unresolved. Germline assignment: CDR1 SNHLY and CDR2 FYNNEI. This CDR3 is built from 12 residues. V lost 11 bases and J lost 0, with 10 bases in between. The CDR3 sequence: CAGRSLNTEAFF. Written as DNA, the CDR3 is TGTGCCGGGAGAAGTTTGAACACTGAAGCTTTCTTT.

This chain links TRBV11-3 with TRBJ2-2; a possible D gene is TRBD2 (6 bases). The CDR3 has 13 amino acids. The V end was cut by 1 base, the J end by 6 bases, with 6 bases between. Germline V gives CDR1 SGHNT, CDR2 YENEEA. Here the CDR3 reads CASSLGGAGELFF. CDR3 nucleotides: TGTGCCAGCAGCTTAGGGGGGGCCGGGGAGCTGTTTTTT. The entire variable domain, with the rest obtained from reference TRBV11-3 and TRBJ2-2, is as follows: EAGVVQSPRYKIIEKKQPVAFWCNPISGHNTLYWYLQNLGQGPELLIRYENEEAVDDSQLPKDRFSAERLKGVDSTLKIQPAELGDSAVYLCASSLGGAGELFFGEGSRLTVL.

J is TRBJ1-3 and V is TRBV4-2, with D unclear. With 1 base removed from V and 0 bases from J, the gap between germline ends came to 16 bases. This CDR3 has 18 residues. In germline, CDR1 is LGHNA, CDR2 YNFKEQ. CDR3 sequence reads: CASSQVPLGIGSGNTIYF. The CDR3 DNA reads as TGTGCCAGCAGCCAAGTCCCCCTCGGTATAGGCTCTGGAAACACCATATATTTT.

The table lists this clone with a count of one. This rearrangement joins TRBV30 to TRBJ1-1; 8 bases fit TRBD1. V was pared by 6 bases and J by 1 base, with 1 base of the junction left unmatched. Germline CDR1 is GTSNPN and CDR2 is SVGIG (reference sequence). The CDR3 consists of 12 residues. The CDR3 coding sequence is TGTGCCTGTGACAGGGGGAACACTGAAGCTTTCTTT. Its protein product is CACDRGNTEAFF.

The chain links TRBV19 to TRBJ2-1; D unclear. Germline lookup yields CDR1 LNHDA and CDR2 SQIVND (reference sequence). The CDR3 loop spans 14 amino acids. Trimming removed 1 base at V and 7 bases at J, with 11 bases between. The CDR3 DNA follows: TGTGCCAGTAGTATAGGCGCGGACGATAATGAGCAGTTCTTC. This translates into CASSIGADDNEQFF. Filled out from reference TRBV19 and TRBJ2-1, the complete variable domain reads DGGITQSPKYLFRKEGQNVTLSCEQNLNHDAMYWYRQDPGQGLRLIYYSQIVNDFQKGDIAEGYSVSREKKESFPLTVTSAQKNPTAFYLCASSIGADDNEQFFGPGTRLTVL.

CDR3 sequence: CASPDGGGQTDTQYF. The DNA of the CDR3 is TGTGCCAGCCCAGATGGGGGGGGCCAGACAGATACGCAGTATTTT. V and J are TRBV6-4 and TRBJ2-3; D possibly corresponds to TRBD2 (7 bases). The germline gives CDR1 MRHNA, CDR2 SNTAGT. This CDR3 region has 15 residues. The V and J ends lost 8 bases and 3 bases respectively, with 18 bases between them.

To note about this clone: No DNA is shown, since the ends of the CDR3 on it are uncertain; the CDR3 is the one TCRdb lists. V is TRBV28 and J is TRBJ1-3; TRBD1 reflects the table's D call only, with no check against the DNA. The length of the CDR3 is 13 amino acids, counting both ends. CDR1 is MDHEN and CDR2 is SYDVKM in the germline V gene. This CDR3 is CASSFGSGNTIYF.

DNA for the CDR3: TGCAGCGTTGAGCAGGGGCGAAGAACTTTCTTT. Translating it yields CSVEQGRRTFF. This chain joins TRBV29-1 and TRBJ1-1; TRBD1 is a possible D gene (6 bases). Germline V gene data show CDR1 as SQVTM and CDR2 as ANQGSEA. Deletions cut 3 bases from V and 12 bases from J, with 14 bases between. CDR3 length: 11 residues. Combining the CDR3 with reference TRBV29-1 and TRBJ1-1 gives the whole variable domain SAVISQKPSRDICQRGTSLTIQCQVDSQVTMMFWYRQQPGQSLTLIATANQGSEATYESGFVIDKFPISRPNLTFSTLTVSNMSPEDSSIYLCSVEQGRRTFFGQGTRLTVV.

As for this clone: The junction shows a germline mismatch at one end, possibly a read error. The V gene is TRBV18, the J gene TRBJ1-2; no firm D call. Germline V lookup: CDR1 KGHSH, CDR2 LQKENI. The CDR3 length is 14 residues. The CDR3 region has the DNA TGTGCCAGCTCACTTCTCGAAGCAACGGTCGGCCATAATTTC. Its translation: CASSLLEATVGHNF.

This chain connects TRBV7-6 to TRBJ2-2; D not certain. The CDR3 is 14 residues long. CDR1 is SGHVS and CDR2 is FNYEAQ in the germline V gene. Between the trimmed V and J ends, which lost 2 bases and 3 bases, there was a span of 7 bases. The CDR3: CASSLLSDTGELFF. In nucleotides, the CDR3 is TGTGCCAGCAGCTTACTTTCAGACACCGGGGAGCTGTTTTTT.

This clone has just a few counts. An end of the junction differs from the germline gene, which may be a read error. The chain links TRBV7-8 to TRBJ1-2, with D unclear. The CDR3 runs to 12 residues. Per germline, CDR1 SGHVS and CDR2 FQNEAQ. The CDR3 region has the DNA TGTGCCAGCAGCTTATCTTCAGAGACCTTATCTTTC. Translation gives CASSLSSETLSF.